This T cell receptor beta chain was identified during a study of blood T cell repertoires in COVID-19. Across the study: PBMCs, B-cell-depleted T cells, or T cells provided the cDNA or gDNA that made up the material.

Germline CDR1 reads SGHTA; CDR2 reads FQGNSA. This CDR3 contains 14 residues. V gave up 3 bases and J gave up 2 bases, with 10 bases separating them. Assay used: immunoSEQ multiplex PCR; TCRdb lists only in-frame clones, some missing. The table lists 200,000 to 300,000 clones, 86% of them singletons. The chain carries TRBV7-2 and TRBJ1-1; D not certain. Input material: peripheral blood. This TCR was sampled from a man aged 35-49 years who had recovered from COVID-19. The CDR3 DNA reads TGTGCCAGCAGCTTCCACGGTTCAAACACTGAAGCTTTCTTT. It codes for CASSFHGSNTEAFF.